This is a list of T cell receptor beta chains from one sample in a study of blood T cell repertoires in COVID-19. TCRdb's table, derived via immunoSEQ multiplex PCR, lists solely in-frame clones and lacks some. The sample consists of about 190,000 clones, about nine tenths of them appearing once. The specimen sequenced was peripheral blood. These receptors all come from a man younger than 35 with active or convalescent COVID-19. CDR3s include the opening cysteine and the closing phenylalanine or tryptophan. Fields, in order: V gene, D gene, clone size, J gene, CDR3 protein, CDR3 DNA. D genes are given only for firm matches. Clone size is not always given. Where it is, it says once, few, many or a class for expanded clones.

v_call: TRBV29-1
d_call: TRBD1
clone_size: -
j_call: TRBJ2-1
cdr3_aa: CSVLTGGSNEQFF
cdr3_nt: TGCAGCGTCCTGACAGGGGGCAGTAATGAGCAGTTCTTC

v_call: TRBV9
d_call: TRBD2
clone_size: -
j_call: TRBJ2-5
cdr3_aa: CASSVGTSGGETQYF
cdr3_nt: TGTGCCAGCAGCGTCGGGACTAGCGGGGGAGAGACCCAGTACTTC

v_call: TRBV30
d_call: TRBD1
clone_size: -
j_call: TRBJ2-7
cdr3_aa: CAWGQGFYEQYF
cdr3_nt: TGTGCCTGGGGACAGGGGTTCTACGAGCAGTACTTC

v_call: TRBV4-1
d_call: -
clone_size: -
j_call: TRBJ2-6
cdr3_aa: CASSQQPSGAGANVLTF
cdr3_nt: TGCGCCAGCAGCCAACAACCTTCGGGGGCTGGGGCCAACGTCCTGACTTTC

v_call: TRBV7-3
d_call: -
clone_size: -
j_call: TRBJ2-3
cdr3_aa: CASSLNPPGTDTQYF
cdr3_nt: TGTGCCAGCAGCTTAAACCCCCCGGGCACAGATACGCAGTATTTT

v_call: TRBV9
d_call: TRBD1
clone_size: few
j_call: TRBJ1-5
cdr3_aa: CASKLDRDSNQPQHF
cdr3_nt: TGTGCCAGCAAACTGGACAGGGATAGCAATCAGCCCCAGCATTTT

v_call: TRBV4-1
d_call: -
clone_size: -
j_call: TRBJ1-1
cdr3_aa: CASSQTGQTNTEAFF
cdr3_nt: TGCGCCAGCAGCCAGACCGGACAGACGAACACTGAAGCTTTCTTT

v_call: TRBV12-5
d_call: -
clone_size: -
j_call: TRBJ2-7
cdr3_aa: CASGFGQTAYEQYF
cdr3_nt: TGTGCTAGTGGTTTCGGACAGACTGCCTACGAGCAGTACTTC

v_call: TRBV7-9
d_call: TRBD1
clone_size: -
j_call: TRBJ1-6
cdr3_aa: CASSSQGLPGNSPLHF
cdr3_nt: TGTGCCAGCAGTTCACAGGGGCTCCCGGGGAATTCACCCCTCCACTTT

v_call: TRBV4-2
d_call: TRBD2
clone_size: -
j_call: TRBJ2-1
cdr3_aa: CASSQQIAGDGNEQFF
cdr3_nt: TGTGCCAGCAGCCAACAAATAGCGGGAGATGGCAATGAGCAGTTCTTC

v_call: TRBV30
d_call: -
clone_size: -
j_call: TRBJ1-6
cdr3_aa: CAWSGMTAYNSPLHF
cdr3_nt: TGTGCCTGGAGTGGGATGACAGCGTATAATTCACCCCTCCACTTT

v_call: TRBV5-1
d_call: TRBD2
clone_size: -
j_call: TRBJ2-2
cdr3_aa: CASSLAASGSTGTGELFF
cdr3_nt: TGCGCCAGCAGCTTGGCGGCTAGCGGGAGTACGGGCACCGGGGAGCTGTTTTTT

v_call: TRBV3-1/TRBV3-2
d_call: -
clone_size: once
j_call: TRBJ2-7
cdr3_aa: CASSHPNSYEQYF
cdr3_nt: TGTGCCAGCAGCCACCCAAACTCCTACGAGCAGTACTTC

v_call: TRBV7-8
d_call: TRBD2
clone_size: once
j_call: TRBJ2-5
cdr3_aa: CASSFSSGAFGETQYF
cdr3_nt: TGTGCCAGCAGCTTTTCTAGCGGGGCTTTTGGGGAGACCCAGTACTTC

v_call: TRBV2
d_call: TRBD2
clone_size: once
j_call: TRBJ2-1
cdr3_aa: CASSESEAEILAGDQGEQFF
cdr3_nt: TGTGCCAGCAGTGAGAGCGAGGCCGAAATACTAGCGGGAGATCAGGGTGAGCAGTTCTTC

v_call: TRBV11-2
d_call: TRBD2
clone_size: -
j_call: TRBJ2-1
cdr3_aa: CASSLSGGGPWNEQFF
cdr3_nt: TGTGCCAGCAGCTTAAGCGGGGGGGGCCCCTGGAATGAGCAGTTCTTC

v_call: TRBV13
d_call: -
clone_size: -
j_call: TRBJ1-1
cdr3_aa: CASSLGGVGTEAFF
cdr3_nt: TGTGCCAGCAGCTTAGGGGGTGTCGGGACTGAAGCTTTCTTT

v_call: TRBV10-3
d_call: TRBD1
clone_size: -
j_call: TRBJ1-5
cdr3_aa: CAISQGEGGEVYSNQPQHF
cdr3_nt: TGTGCCATCAGCCAGGGGGAAGGCGGGGAAGTGTATAGCAATCAGCCCCAGCATTTT

v_call: TRBV7-2
d_call: -
clone_size: -
j_call: TRBJ2-1
cdr3_aa: CASSLLRGGYNEQFF
cdr3_nt: TGTGCCAGCAGCTTATTAAGGGGGGGCTACAATGAGCAGTTCTTC

v_call: TRBV14
d_call: -
clone_size: -
j_call: TRBJ1-2
cdr3_aa: CASSQGGYGYTF
cdr3_nt: TGTGCCAGCAGCCAAGGAGGCTATGGCTACACCTTC

v_call: TRBV5-5
d_call: TRBD1
clone_size: -
j_call: TRBJ2-7
cdr3_aa: CASSYTGGPYEQYF
cdr3_nt: TGTGCCAGCAGTTACACAGGGGGGCCTTACGAGCAGTACTTC

v_call: TRBV2
d_call: -
clone_size: -
j_call: TRBJ1-4
cdr3_aa: CASSEAGGKLFF
cdr3_nt: TGTGCCAGCAGTGAAGCGGGAGGGAAACTGTTTTTT

v_call: TRBV7-6
d_call: -
clone_size: few
j_call: TRBJ2-5
cdr3_aa: CASSLRISREQETQYF
cdr3_nt: TGTGCCAGCAGCTTAAGGATTAGCAGGGAACAAGAGACCCAGTACTTC

v_call: TRBV7-9
d_call: TRBD1
clone_size: -
j_call: TRBJ1-1
cdr3_aa: CASSRDRLNTEAFF
cdr3_nt: TGTGCCAGCAGCCGGGACAGGTTGAACACTGAAGCTTTCTTT

v_call: TRBV5-1
d_call: TRBD2
clone_size: -
j_call: TRBJ2-1
cdr3_aa: CASRTSGGANEQFF
cdr3_nt: TGCGCCAGCAGGACTAGCGGGGGGGCCAATGAGCAGTTCTTC

v_call: TRBV28
d_call: -
clone_size: -
j_call: TRBJ2-2
cdr3_aa: CASSLLGRAFSGELFF
cdr3_nt: TGTGCCAGCAGTTTATTGGGCAGGGCGTTCTCCGGGGAGCTGTTTTTT

v_call: TRBV3-1/TRBV3-2
d_call: -
clone_size: -
j_call: TRBJ1-2
cdr3_aa: CASSQENQGNGYTF
cdr3_nt: TGTGCCAGCAGCCAAGAAAATCAGGGGAATGGCTACACCTTC

v_call: TRBV7-9
d_call: -
clone_size: -
j_call: TRBJ1-2
cdr3_aa: CASSLAGGRFYGYTF
cdr3_nt: TGTGCCAGCAGCTTAGCGGGGGGGCGCTTCTATGGCTACACCTTC

v_call: TRBV13
d_call: TRBD1
clone_size: few
j_call: TRBJ1-2
cdr3_aa: CASSQGQGAEGYTF
cdr3_nt: TGTGCCAGCAGCCAGGGACAGGGGGCTGAGGGCTACACCTTC

v_call: TRBV19
d_call: TRBD2
clone_size: -
j_call: TRBJ2-1
cdr3_aa: CASSIGLAGGGNEQFF
cdr3_nt: TGTGCCAGTAGTATAGGACTAGCGGGAGGAGGCAATGAGCAGTTCTTC

v_call: TRBV5-1
d_call: TRBD1
clone_size: -
j_call: TRBJ2-7
cdr3_aa: CASRLGQGISYEQYF
cdr3_nt: TGCGCCAGCAGGCTCGGACAGGGGATCTCCTACGAGCAGTACTTC

v_call: TRBV6-2/TRBV6-3
d_call: -
clone_size: -
j_call: TRBJ1-2
cdr3_aa: CASSHSDGYTF
cdr3_nt: TGTGCCAGCAGCCACAGTGATGGCTACACCTTC

v_call: TRBV5-1
d_call: -
clone_size: -
j_call: TRBJ2-7
cdr3_aa: CASSLEGHSYEQYF
cdr3_nt: TGCGCCAGCAGCTTGGAAGGACACAGCTACGAGCAGTACTTC

v_call: TRBV5-4
d_call: TRBD1
clone_size: -
j_call: TRBJ2-7
cdr3_aa: CASSARQGADEQYF
cdr3_nt: TGTGCCAGCAGCGCCAGACAGGGGGCGGACGAGCAGTACTTC

v_call: TRBV10-3
d_call: TRBD2
clone_size: -
j_call: TRBJ2-1
cdr3_aa: CAISESVSSGGKSYNEQFF
cdr3_nt: TGTGCCATCAGTGAGTCGGTGTCTAGCGGGGGCAAATCCTACAATGAGCAGTTCTTC

v_call: TRBV24-1
d_call: -
clone_size: -
j_call: TRBJ2-3
cdr3_aa: CATSSMNYPTDTQYF
cdr3_nt: TGTGCCACCAGTAGTATGAACTACCCCACAGATACGCAGTATTTT

v_call: TRBV6-6
d_call: TRBD1
clone_size: -
j_call: TRBJ1-4
cdr3_aa: CASRGTGNSLSEKLFF
cdr3_nt: TGTGCCAGCAGAGGGACAGGGAACTCTTTAAGTGAAAAACTGTTTTTT

v_call: TRBV11-2
d_call: -
clone_size: -
j_call: TRBJ2-5
cdr3_aa: CASSRFRETQYF
cdr3_nt: TGTGCCAGCAGCCGCTTTCGGGAGACCCAGTACTTC

v_call: TRBV27
d_call: TRBD1
clone_size: -
j_call: TRBJ1-5
cdr3_aa: CASSPGTGGNQPQHF
cdr3_nt: TGTGCCAGCAGCCCCGGGACAGGGGGGAATCAGCCCCAGCATTTT

v_call: TRBV30
d_call: -
clone_size: -
j_call: TRBJ1-3
cdr3_aa: CAWSRRRFGNTIYF
cdr3_nt: TGTGCCTGGAGTCGGAGGAGGTTTGGAAACACCATATATTTT